A selection of T cell receptor beta chains follows, all from one sample in a study of blood T cell repertoires in COVID-19. Assay: immunoSEQ multiplex PCR; the TCRdb copy retains only in-frame clones and omits some. This table holds approximately 90,000 clones, around 79% found once. Sequencing input: peripheral blood. These receptors originate from a human donor in a cohort sampled during active COVID-19. Both conserved end residues are trimmed from each CDR3. D genes are given only for firm matches. Size is omitted from some rows. Given values are once, few, many or a class for expanded clones.

few TRBV6-5 . ASSYSVQALSIY
. TRBV6-6 . ASSYGSGSDTQY
. TRBV5-1 . ASSFNRVVYEQY
. TRBV5-1 TRBD1 ASSLGGDRAAGYT
. TRBV7-2 . ASSLADSVQH
few TRBV4-2 . ASSQDPGASYEQY
. TRBV19 TRBD2 ASSSGTSLDEQF
. TRBV18 . ASSPRTGSTDTQY
few TRBV7-9 TRBD2 ASSLLGLAGGETQY
. TRBV18 TRBD1 ASSPRPGQGEEAF
. TRBV3-1/TRBV3-2 TRBD2 ASSQDAGVSTDTQY
. TRBV28 . ASRRGGGYGYT
. TRBV5-1 . ASSLAPSRQETQY
many TRBV2 . ASKEAWQANQPQH
. TRBV10-3 . AIRGPRSGSTDTQY
. TRBV11-3 TRBD2 ASSLPTGLAGGEQF
. TRBV11-3 . ASSLGPSEPYEQY
. TRBV19 TRBD2 ASSPLSGKNEQF
. TRBV3-1/TRBV3-2 TRBD1 ASSRGQGANQPQH
few TRBV28 TRBD2 ASSYRLAGGQPSYEQY
. TRBV18 . ASSPAGKIQETQY
many TRBV5-1 . ASSTGQTSSYNSPLH
. TRBV19 . ASSISPGHQNQPQH
. TRBV7-8 . ASSLFSGPASNYGYT
. TRBV11-2 . ASSLGTPREGYT
. TRBV2 TRBD1 ASSITQTGTGDQPQH
few TRBV2 . ASRGTGFQITEAF
. TRBV28 TRBD1 ATHRGFGWETQY
few TRBV29-1 . SVEEGKRPTGEQF
once TRBV6-2/TRBV6-3 . ASSYSFAPDNEQF
. TRBV10-3 TRBD2 AISEGREDQETQY
. TRBV11-3 TRBD1 ASSLGDRDTGELF
. TRBV28 . ASREGLGSNQPQH
. TRBV4-2 TRBD2 ASSQLASGTRTDTQY
few TRBV6-5 . ATDSESSYEQY
once TRBV6-5 . ASKGGGPYGYT
. TRBV27 . ASRFGNQETQY
. TRBV27 TRBD1 ASSRQGGGSPLH
. TRBV7-9 TRBD2 ASSPGLAASYNEQF
. TRBV30 . AWSSGTEAF
. TRBV19 TRBD1 ASSRLGQQEETQY
. TRBV21-1 . ASRLRAGRWEKLF
. TRBV7-2 TRBD1 ASSLASGQGSSYEQY
. TRBV5-1 TRBD2 ASSYNGLAGVGSNEQF
. TRBV3-1/TRBV3-2 . ASSQGGGTDTQY
few TRBV6-6 TRBD2 ASSPGLAGGTDTQY
. TRBV20-1 TRBD2 SASPGGAPSEDEQY
. TRBV5-1 . ASSLFGGESYEQY
. TRBV5-1 . ASSLVHTGNAYGYT
. TRBV6-6 TRBD1 ASSPDRGGEKLF
. TRBV24-1 TRBD1 ATSEPGQGVDQPQH
. TRBV28 . ASSPPEAHNEQF
. TRBV4-2 . ASSQVGGFGYT
. TRBV6-6 . ASSYSPTGEQF
. TRBV28 . ASSLPGLYQETQY